This T cell receptor (beta chain) was sequenced during a study of vaccination and CD4 T cells after COVID-19. Study-wide background: Overlapping spike peptides served as the stimulus for the cells. These peptides came from SARS-CoV-2 and from the common cold coronaviruses HCoV-NL63, HCoV-OC43 and HCoV-229E.

A remark on this clonotype: The antigen is not known.

CD4+ T cells that had been cultured provided DNA sequenced with the Oncomine TCR Beta short-read assay. Researchers extracted genomic DNA from CD4+ T cells that had been cultured. Via MiXCR, TCRdb re-called the PCR reads, giving one row per CDR3 protein. The top ten hold 15% to 20% of the sample, which has around 13,000 distinct CDR3 sequences, less than 70% seen once. Germline assignment: CDR1 SNHLY and CDR2 FYNNEI. The CDR3 contains 15 residues. The V segment lost 6 bases and the J segment 7 bases; nucleotides outside the gene matches: 3. The treatment here: roughly ten-day PBMC culture with coronavirus spike peptide pools or control peptides (ViraFEST assay). After being plated at fewer than 2.5 million per well, PBMCs were cultured with roughly 9.3 IU/ml IL-2 and roughly 9.8 ug/ml peptide pools.

Material: CD4+ T cells from blood, cultured in vitro. The chain links TRBV2 to TRBJ2-1; TRBD2 agrees at 16 bases. This sequence was found in a human donor who had recovered from COVID-19. Here the CDR3 reads CASRGTSGRANEQFF. The CDR3 DNA follows: TGTGCCAGCAGGGGGACTAGCGGGAGGGCAAATGAGCAGTTCTTC.